These 17 T cell receptor beta chains originate from one sample sequenced in a study of blood T cells in healthy people across ages. Next came a second PCR, run for about 6 to 12 cycles, which used a sample-barcoded 5' primer along with a J-beta primer mix. TCRdb redid the calling of the 5' RACE reads with MiXCR, one entry per CDR3 protein. The sample includes about 620,000 distinct CDR3 sequences, approximately 21% of them seen just once. Sequencing was done on a sample of blood. All receptors come from a man between 65 and 85 years old in good health.

This clonotype was seen a few times. V and J are TRBV11-2 and TRBJ2-3; 8 nucleotides align to TRBD2. CDR3 length equals 11 residues. V was clipped by 5 bases and J by 12 bases; unmatched bases: 4. CDR1 is SGHAT, CDR2 FQNNGV, per germline. The CDR3 sequence is CASSPGTSQYF. CDR3 nucleotide sequence: TGTGCCAGCAGCCCCGGGACTAGTCAGTATTTT.

DNA for the CDR3: TGTGCCAGCAGTGTCGACAGAGGGGCTGGAAACACCATATATTTT. Translating it yields CASSVDRGAGNTIYF. The chain has TRBV6-6 and TRBJ1-3, with a tentative D call TRBD1 (5 bases). Germline CDR1 is MNHNY and CDR2 is SVGAGI (reference sequence). V was shortened by 5 bases and J by 2 bases, with 13 bases between the two germline ends. The CDR3 runs to 15 residues.

At least ten counts were recorded for this clonotype. CDR3 sequence reads: CASSYAGGGQPQHF. The CDR3 DNA sequence: TGTGCCAGCAGTTACGCAGGGGGCGGCCAGCCCCAGCATTTT. The chain joins TRBV6-2 or TRBV6-3 to TRBJ1-5, with 8 nucleotides matching TRBD1. From germline, CDR1 is MNHEY and CDR2 SVGEGT. The CDR3 is 14 residues long. J lost 7 bases, V lost 2 bases, and 4 bases had no gene match.

This clonotype appeared many times. The rearrangement joins TRBV20-1 to TRBJ2-5; 7 bases line up with TRBD2. The CDR3 is made up of 12 amino acids. The V gene end was trimmed by 5 bases and the J gene end by 3 bases; junction bases not matched to a gene: 3. Germline lookup yields CDR1 DFQATT and CDR2 SNEGSKA (reference sequence). The CDR3 region is CSAGEGKETQYF. The CDR3 DNA reads TGCAGTGCTGGGGAGGGAAAAGAGACCCAGTACTTC.

This clonotype was counted between two and nine times. This rearrangement joins TRBV6-5 to TRBJ2-5; D possibly uses TRBD1 or TRBD2 (5 bases each). V was pared by 4 bases and J by 3 bases, with 15 bases between. This CDR3 spans 15 amino acids. Germline values: CDR1 MNHEY, CDR2 SVGAGI. For the CDR3, the DNA is TGTGCCAGCAGTTCCCCCCCGGGACGTAAAGAGACCCAGTACTTC. It translates to CASSSPPGRKETQYF.

The V gene is TRBV28, the J gene TRBJ2-5, with no clear D. Between the trimmed V and J ends, which lost 5 bases and 5 bases, there was a span of 12 bases. Germline CDR1 is MDHEN and CDR2 is SYDVKM. The CDR3 loop spans 13 amino acids. CDR3 DNA sequence: TGTGCCAGCAGTCAAGGGTATTCCGAGACCCAGTACTTC. This translates into CASSQGYSETQYF.

The sample holds a few counts of this clonotype. The J gene is TRBJ2-1, the V gene TRBV7-9; possibly TRBD2 for D (5 bases). V dropped 1 base and J dropped 0 bases, with 13 bases sitting between them. CDR1 SEHNR and CDR2 FQNEAQ come from the germline V gene (reference sequence). The length of the CDR3 is 17 residues. CDR3 in amino acids: CASSLEVAGSSYNEQFF. The CDR3 coding sequence is TGTGCCAGCAGCTTAGAGGTGGCGGGCAGCTCCTACAATGAGCAGTTCTTC.

This clonotype was seen once. Its ends do not fully match the called genes, so a read error is possible. The chain carries TRBV20-1 and TRBJ1-1, with D perhaps TRBD1 (6 bases). This CDR3 is built from 16 residues. Looked up from germline, CDR1 is DFQATT and CDR2 is SNEGSKA (reference sequence). The CDR3 is CSARAGPPGVDTAAFF. The CDR3 DNA reads TGCAGTGCTAGAGCGGGGCCCCCAGGGGTTGACACTGCAGCTTTCTTT.

This clonotype has a handful of counts. The gene calls are TRBV3-1 and TRBJ1-1, with D unclear. This CDR3 has 14 amino acids. Trimming shortened V by 2 bases and J by 2 bases, and 9 bases separated the two germline ends. CDR1 and CDR2 from the germline V gene are LGHDT and YNNKEL (reference sequence). The CDR3 DNA follows: TGTGCCAGCAGCCAAAGGGATCTAAACACTGAAGCTTTCTTT. Its protein is CASSQRDLNTEAFF.

The chain uses TRBV6-5 and TRBJ1-2; D remains ambiguous. CDR1 and CDR2 from the germline V gene are MNHEY and SVGAGI. The CDR3 covers 15 residues. Trimming stripped 0 bases from V and 0 bases from J, with 8 bases between. CDR3 in DNA: TGTGCCAGCAGTTACTCGTATCGTACTAACTATGGCTACACCTTC. Translated: CASSYSYRTNYGYTF.

The V and J genes are TRBV24-1 and TRBJ2-1; 10 bases agree with TRBD2. The CDR3 is 16 amino acids. Germline V CDR1 and CDR2: KGHDR, SFDVKD. Losses at the gene ends were 1 base for V and 7 bases for J; bases not matched to a gene: 6. CDR3 sequence reads: CATSDFPSGRANEQFF. In nucleotides, the CDR3 is TGTGCCACCAGTGATTTTCCGAGCGGGAGGGCGAATGAGCAGTTCTTC.

This clonotype was detected a few times. The chain carries TRBV4-2 and TRBJ2-3; 9 nucleotides agree with TRBD2. After removal of 2 bases from V and 4 bases from J, the junction contained 7 bases not matched to a gene. Germline V gene sequence: CDR1 LGHNA, CDR2 YNFKEQ. This CDR3 is built from 16 residues. The CDR3 DNA is TGTGCCAGCAGCCAAAGCGGGACTAGCACGGCAGATACGCAGTATTTT. The encoded protein is CASSQSGTSTADTQYF.

The rearrangement links TRBV5-1 to TRBJ2-5; D is possibly TRBD1 (6 bases). TRBJ2-7 matches the DNA end more closely, so the J call is doubtful. CDR3 length equals 14 residues. Per the germline V gene, CDR1 is SGHRS and CDR2 is YFSETQ. CDR3 loop: CASSQTGFVNEQYF. CDR3 bases: TGCGCCAGCAGCCAAACAGGGTTCGTGAACGAGCAGTACTTC.

About this clonotype itself: At one of its ends the junction is not consistent with the germline gene, which may arise from a read error. V gene TRBV12-3 or TRBV12-4 combines with J gene TRBJ2-2, with D unresolved. The CDR3 contains 16 residues. In DNA form, the CDR3 reads TGTGCCAGAAGTTTCGACAATCATGGGGACACCGGGGAGCTGTTTTTT. Protein product: CARSFDNHGDTGELFF.

This clonotype was counted between two and nine times. This sequence joins TRBV14 and TRBJ2-1, with 14 bases identical to TRBD2. With 4 bases clipped from V and 0 bases from J, the junction kept 5 bases outside the gene matches. Germline-derived CDR1 and CDR2 are SGHDN and FVKESK. The CDR3 runs 18 residues. The CDR3 sequence: CASSPRTSGRTSYNEQFF. In nucleotides, the CDR3 is TGTGCCAGCAGCCCCAGGACTAGCGGGAGGACCTCCTACAATGAGCAGTTCTTC.

This clonotype was detected a few times. The V call is TRBV12-3 or TRBV12-4, the J call TRBJ2-5; no clear D. The end of the DNA fits TRBJ2-7 better, so the J call may be wrong. The CDR3 is 13 amino acids. In nucleotides, the CDR3 is TGTGCCAGCAGTTATAGCAAGGTCTACGAGCAGTACTTC. Protein sequence: CASSYSKVYEQYF.

This clonotype has more than one count but fewer than ten. J is TRBJ2-5 and V is TRBV7-2; D gene ambiguous. The CDR3 is 14 residues long. V lost 5 bases, J lost 2 bases, and 12 bases lay in between. Germline loops: CDR1 SGHTA, CDR2 FQGNSA. The CDR3 DNA reads as TGTGCCAGCAGCGCCCTTGGAAGTCAAGAGACCCAGTACTTC. Translation gives CASSALGSQETQYF.